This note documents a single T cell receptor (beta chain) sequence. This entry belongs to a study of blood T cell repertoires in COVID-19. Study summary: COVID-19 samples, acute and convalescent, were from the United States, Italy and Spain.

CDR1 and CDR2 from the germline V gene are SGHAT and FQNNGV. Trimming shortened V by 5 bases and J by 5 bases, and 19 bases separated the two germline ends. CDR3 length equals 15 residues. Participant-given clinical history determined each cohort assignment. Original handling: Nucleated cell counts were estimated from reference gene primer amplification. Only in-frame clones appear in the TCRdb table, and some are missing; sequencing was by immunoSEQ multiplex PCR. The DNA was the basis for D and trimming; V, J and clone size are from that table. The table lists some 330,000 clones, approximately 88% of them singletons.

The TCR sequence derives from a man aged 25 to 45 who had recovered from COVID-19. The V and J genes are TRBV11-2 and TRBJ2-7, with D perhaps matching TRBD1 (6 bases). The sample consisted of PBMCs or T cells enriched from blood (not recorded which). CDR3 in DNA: TGTGCCAGCAGCGAAAACAGGGTTTCCCCCCACGAGCAGTACTTC. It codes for CASSENRVSPHEQYF.